Each of the 2 T cell receptor beta chains below was sequenced from the same sample in a study of T-cell memory formation after mild COVID-19. TCRdb re-called the 5' RACE reads with MiXCR, one entry per CDR3 protein. The table has 400,000 or so distinct CDR3 sequences, under 25% seen once; the top ten hold under 15%. The sequenced sample was PBMCs or a T cell subset sorted from them (not recorded which). Receptors were obtained from an adult woman who had mild COVID-19 (a few samples of this study predate the infection). Cell type and time point are not known.

This clonotype was recorded many times. The chain has TRBV12-3 or TRBV12-4 and TRBJ1-2, with TRBD1 as a possible D gene (5 bases). Trimming took 7 bases from V and 4 from J, leaving 10 bases between them. This CDR3 region has 12 residues. This CDR3 is CASTRDLYGYTF. The CDR3 region has the DNA TGTGCCAGCACACGGGACCTCTATGGCTACACCTTC.

This chain links TRBV27 with TRBJ1-2, with D uncertain. This CDR3 has 15 residues. With 3 bases removed from V and 4 bases from J, the gap between germline ends came to 15 bases. Looked up from germline, CDR1 is MNHEY and CDR2 is SMNVEV (reference sequence). The CDR3 DNA follows: TGTGCCAGCAGTTTTGGGCAGACTTATGTCTATGGCTACACCTTC. Protein: CASSFGQTYVYGYTF.